This entry features one TCR beta chain sequence. Method: immunoSEQ multiplex PCR; TCRdb's copy keeps in-frame clones and lacks some. The sample lists 70,000 to 90,000 clones; about 84% were seen once. The time point: pretreatment peripheral blood. This sample is part of a study of PD-L1 blockade in urothelial cancer. Looking at the study overall: In 2014 therapy began: atezolizumab 1,200 mg intravenously every 3 weeks.

In germline, CDR1 is SGDLS, CDR2 YYNGEE. Trimming stripped 0 bases from V and 0 bases from J, with 13 bases between. The CDR3 is 17 residues long. The sequencing used PBMCs, collected around atezolizumab (anti-PD-L1) treatment. The V gene is TRBV9, the J gene TRBJ2-4, with D perhaps TRBD1 (6 bases). This receptor was taken from a man in his 60s with urothelial cancer. The CDR3 coding sequence is TGTGCCAGCAGCGTAGGTCCAGGGACACTAGCCAAAAACATTCAGTACTTC. Its translation is CASSVGPGTLAKNIQYF.